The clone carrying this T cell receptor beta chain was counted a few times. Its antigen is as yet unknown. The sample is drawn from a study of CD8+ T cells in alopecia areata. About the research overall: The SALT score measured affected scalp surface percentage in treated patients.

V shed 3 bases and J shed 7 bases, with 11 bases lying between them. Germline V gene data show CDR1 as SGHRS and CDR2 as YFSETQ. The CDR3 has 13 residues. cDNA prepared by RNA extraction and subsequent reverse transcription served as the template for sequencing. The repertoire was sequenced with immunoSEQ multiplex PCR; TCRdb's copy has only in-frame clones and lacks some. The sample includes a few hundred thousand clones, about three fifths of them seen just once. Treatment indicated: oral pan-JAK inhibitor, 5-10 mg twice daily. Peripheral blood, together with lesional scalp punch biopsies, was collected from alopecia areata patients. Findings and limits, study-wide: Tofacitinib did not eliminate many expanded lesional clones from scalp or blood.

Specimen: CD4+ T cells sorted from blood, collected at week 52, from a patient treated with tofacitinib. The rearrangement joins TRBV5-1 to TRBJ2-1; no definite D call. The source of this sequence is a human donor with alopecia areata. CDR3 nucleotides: TGCGCCAGCAGCTCCCTGAGTGCAAATGAGCAGTTCTTC. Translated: CASSSLSANEQFF.